The rows below give T cell receptor beta chains drawn from one sample of a study of PD-1 blockade in classical Hodgkin lymphoma. TCRdb's table, derived via immunoSEQ multiplex PCR, lists solely in-frame clones and lacks some. The top ten clones hold approximately 11% of a sample with about 90,000 clones, roughly nine tenths of them seen once. Sequencing used peripheral blood mononuclear cells (PBMCs), obtained before the second cycle of nivolumab. The receptors come from a human donor with classical Hodgkin lymphoma. Both conserved end residues are part of each CDR3.

J gene: TRBJ2-1; V gene: TRBV18; CDR3 protein: CASSPPGGSSYNEQFF
J gene: TRBJ2-2; V gene: TRBV7-9; CDR3 protein: CASSLKGTLGTNTGELFF
J gene: TRBJ1-2; V gene: TRBV19; CDR3 protein: CASTKSGTNYGYTF
J gene: TRBJ2-3; V gene: TRBV29-1; CDR3 protein: CSVEDTFSGTSSTDTQYF
J gene: TRBJ2-7; V gene: TRBV4-1; CDR3 protein: CASSQAGTLYEQYF
J gene: TRBJ1-2; V gene: TRBV7-2; CDR3 protein: CASSLVLGGGYGYTF
J gene: TRBJ2-1; V gene: TRBV4-1; CDR3 protein: CASSQRTSGSYNEQFF
J gene: TRBJ1-4; V gene: TRBV7-9; CDR3 protein: CASSLNPNEKLFF
J gene: TRBJ2-5; V gene: TRBV27; CDR3 protein: CASRRQGEETQYF
J gene: TRBJ2-2; V gene: TRBV18; CDR3 protein: CASSADPANTGELFF
J gene: TRBJ2-7; V gene: TRBV6-5; CDR3 protein: CASSYSRGQTYEQYF
J gene: TRBJ1-1; V gene: TRBV18; CDR3 protein: CASSPVTPQEAFF
J gene: TRBJ1-4; V gene: TRBV27; CDR3 protein: CASRRGRTNEKLFF
J gene: TRBJ2-1; V gene: TRBV19; CDR3 protein: CASSIPGHTNEQFF
J gene: TRBJ2-4; V gene: TRBV7-9; CDR3 protein: CASSALRTGKNIQYF
J gene: TRBJ2-2; V gene: TRBV29-1; CDR3 protein: CSTIVANTGELFF
J gene: TRBJ2-3; V gene: TRBV13; CDR3 protein: CASSLKGHTQYF
J gene: TRBJ2-2; V gene: TRBV21-1; CDR3 protein: CASSKGGLAGATGTGELFF
J gene: TRBJ2-7; V gene: TRBV7-9; CDR3 protein: CASTPAAGYEQYF
J gene: TRBJ2-7; V gene: TRBV18; CDR3 protein: CASSHGTGGASYEQYF
J gene: TRBJ2-7; V gene: TRBV25-1; CDR3 protein: CASSELIAGGQQYF
J gene: TRBJ2-7; V gene: TRBV27; CDR3 protein: CASSLSVAGVGEQYF
J gene: TRBJ2-6; V gene: TRBV27; CDR3 protein: CASRSGTSISGANVLTF
J gene: TRBJ1-2; V gene: TRBV28; CDR3 protein: CASNLRGRDYGYTF
J gene: TRBJ2-1; V gene: TRBV28; CDR3 protein: CASSLIGVRGAFNEQFF
J gene: TRBJ2-6; V gene: TRBV5-1; CDR3 protein: CASSSRGANVLTF
J gene: TRBJ2-5; V gene: TRBV18; CDR3 protein: CASSPTRDREETQYF
J gene: TRBJ2-7; V gene: TRBV28; CDR3 protein: CASSSRQPNYEQYF
J gene: TRBJ1-3; V gene: TRBV10-3; CDR3 protein: CAISTTGANTIYF
J gene: TRBJ1-1; V gene: TRBV10-2; CDR3 protein: CASSESKLNTEAFF
J gene: TRBJ2-7; V gene: TRBV7-2; CDR3 protein: CASSPRAGAEQYF
J gene: TRBJ1-4; V gene: TRBV7-9; CDR3 protein: CASSLETDEKLFF
J gene: TRBJ2-2; V gene: TRBV2; CDR3 protein: CASSGNSGNTGELFF
J gene: TRBJ2-1; V gene: TRBV4-1; CDR3 protein: CASHITGGYNEQFF
J gene: TRBJ2-3; V gene: TRBV18; CDR3 protein: CASSPRLAGGDTQYF
J gene: TRBJ1-2; V gene: TRBV11-1; CDR3 protein: CASSKPGYNYGYTF
J gene: TRBJ1-6; V gene: TRBV7-2; CDR3 protein: CASSLDSYNSPLHF
J gene: TRBJ1-1; V gene: TRBV4-1; CDR3 protein: CASSQGGGAEAFF
J gene: TRBJ1-3; V gene: TRBV7-8; CDR3 protein: CASSQGQGDSGNTIYF
J gene: TRBJ2-2; V gene: TRBV14; CDR3 protein: CASSQWTGKTGELFF
J gene: TRBJ2-7; V gene: TRBV2; CDR3 protein: CASSVLATLKDF
J gene: TRBJ2-2; V gene: TRBV28; CDR3 protein: CASCPRGLGGELFF
J gene: TRBJ2-7; V gene: TRBV5-1; CDR3 protein: CASSDSYEQYF
J gene: TRBJ2-3; V gene: TRBV7-8; CDR3 protein: CASSLVGQRDTQYF
J gene: TRBJ1-2; V gene: TRBV7-8; CDR3 protein: CASSLALEYGYTF
J gene: TRBJ1-5; V gene: TRBV2; CDR3 protein: CASSGGGRQPQHF
J gene: TRBJ2-7; V gene: TRBV30; CDR3 protein: CAWSVRGYEQYF
J gene: TRBJ2-2; V gene: TRBV5-4; CDR3 protein: CASSLGGAYTGELFF
J gene: TRBJ2-2; V gene: TRBV7-6; CDR3 protein: CASSVGQGTGELFF
J gene: TRBJ1-6; V gene: TRBV27; CDR3 protein: CASSIGTGYSPLHF
J gene: TRBJ2-5; V gene: TRBV6-1; CDR3 protein: CASLLILGDQETQYF
J gene: TRBJ1-1; V gene: TRBV29-1; CDR3 protein: CSGQELAGQLNTEAFF
J gene: TRBJ2-7; V gene: TRBV28; CDR3 protein: CASSPGDVFNEQYF
J gene: TRBJ1-1; V gene: TRBV4-1; CDR3 protein: CASSHLGGTEAFF
J gene: TRBJ2-5; V gene: TRBV29-1; CDR3 protein: CSVLEGGSWPQYF
J gene: TRBJ1-3; V gene: TRBV7-9; CDR3 protein: CASSYSGNTIYF
J gene: TRBJ2-7; V gene: TRBV28; CDR3 protein: CASSVTGPLAPGSYEQYF
J gene: TRBJ2-7; V gene: TRBV7-5; CDR3 protein: CVRSLAPETYEQYF
J gene: TRBJ2-7; V gene: TRBV7-9; CDR3 protein: CASSSDEQYF